These 21 T cell receptor beta chains came from one sample sequenced in a study of T cells in Graves' hyperthyroidism and ophthalmopathy. RNA transcripts served as the template for amplifying TCR beta CDR3 regions. The HTBI primer set served for first-round RT-PCR of the TCR CDR3. TCRdb processed the multiplex PCR reads anew with MiXCR; each CDR3 protein has one entry. The data contain around 350,000 distinct CDR3 sequences, about 19% of them seen just once; the ten biggest clones take up about 4%. Source material: blood. All receptors derive from a young woman with Graves' hyperthyroidism.

This clonotype was detected a few times. This chain links TRBV6-1 with TRBJ2-5; no reliable D call. The V gene's germline CDR1 is MNHNS and CDR2 SASEGT. With 7 bases removed from V and 5 bases from J, the gap between germline ends came to 11 bases. This CDR3 spans 12 amino acids. CDR3 in amino acids: CASTWIGETQYF. DNA of the CDR3: TGTGCCAGCACCTGGATCGGGGAGACCCAGTACTTC.

This clonotype came up many times. The chain links TRBV28 to TRBJ2-6; 9 nucleotides match TRBD1. V dropped 4 bases and J dropped 1; count of bases not matched to a gene: 5. Per germline, CDR1 MDHEN and CDR2 SYDVKM. The CDR3 is 17 amino acids. CDR3 amino acids: CASSYGDRGSGANVLTF. CDR3 bases: TGTGCCAGCAGTTATGGAGACAGGGGGTCTGGGGCCAACGTCCTGACTTTC.

The sample holds many counts of this clonotype. This chain joins TRBV18 and TRBJ1-1; 7 bases are shared with TRBD1. The junction had 6 bases not matched to a gene; V was cut back by 5 bases and J by 6 bases. Germline V gene lookup returns CDR1 KGHSH and CDR2 LQKENI. This CDR3 comprises 13 residues. CDR3 region: CASSTDRDSEAFF. DNA for the CDR3: TGTGCCAGCTCAACAGACAGGGATTCTGAAGCTTTCTTT.

This clonotype appeared many times. The genes are TRBV20-1 and TRBJ1-5; 9 bases fit TRBD1. Germline trimming cut 6 bases from V and 1 base from J; bases unmatched to any gene: 7. The CDR3 spans 15 residues. Germline V gene lookup returns CDR1 DFQATT and CDR2 SNEGSKA (reference sequence). The CDR3 nucleotides are TGCAGTGCCCAGACGGGACAGGGAAGCAATCAGCCCCAGCATTTT. Its translation: CSAQTGQGSNQPQHF.

This clonotype was observed once. The chain links TRBV12-3 or TRBV12-4 to TRBJ2-7, with D tentatively TRBD2 (5 bases). V gave up 7 bases and J gave up 3 bases, with 16 bases separating them. The CDR3 runs 14 residues. CDR3 loop: CASNPGNPIYEQYF. CDR3 sequence (DNA): TGTGCCAGCAATCCGGGAAACCCCATCTACGAGCAGTACTTC.

This clonotype was seen ten or more times. The chain recombines TRBV20-1 with TRBJ1-5, with D unclear. CDR1 DFQATT and CDR2 SNEGSKA come from the germline V gene (reference sequence). The ends were cut back, 1 base at V and 6 bases at J, with 7 bases in the middle. This CDR3 spans 12 amino acids. Written as DNA, the CDR3 is TGCAGTGCTAGAGCCAGTGGTCAGCCCCAGCATTTT. Protein: CSARASGQPQHF.

On this clonotype: A much larger clone sits a single nucleotide away, making a read error possible. DNA of the CDR3: TGCGCCAGCAGCCCAAGGGGACTGAGCACCGGGGAGCTGTGTTTT. Translated, it gives CASSPRGLSTGELCF. The chain is built from TRBV5-1 and TRBJ2-2; a weak D match, TRBD2 (6 bases). From germline, CDR1 is SGHRS and CDR2 YFSETQ. The CDR3 contains 15 residues.

This clonotype was recorded many times. The V and J genes are TRBV12-3 or TRBV12-4 and TRBJ2-7; a possible D gene is TRBD2 (6 bases). V was trimmed by 3 bases and J by 5 bases, leaving 8 bases between them. This CDR3 is 12 amino acids long. In DNA, the CDR3 is TGTGCCAGCAGTTTTGGGGAGGACGAGCAGTACTTC. Translation gives CASSFGEDEQYF.

The V and J genes are TRBV24-1 and TRBJ2-3; D may be TRBD2 (6 bases). This CDR3 comprises 14 residues. CDR1 and CDR2 from the germline V gene are KGHDR and SFDVKD. The V end lost 8 bases, the J end lost 3 bases, and 14 bases lay between the germline ends. CDR3 protein: CATKRRESTDTQYF. The CDR3 DNA sequence: TGTGCCACCAAACGGCGGGAATCAACAGATACGCAGTATTTT.

This clonotype was observed a few times. The chain employs TRBV9 and TRBJ1-6; D is unclear. The V gene lost 3 bases and the J gene lost 7 bases, with 11 bases spanning the gap. The CDR3 totals 14 residues. Looked up from germline, CDR1 is SGDLS and CDR2 is YYNGEE. CDR3 DNA: TGTGCCAGCAGCGAGCGACGGGAGAATTCACCCCTCCACTTT. It translates to CASSERRENSPLHF.

The chain links TRBV6-1 to TRBJ2-7; weak D call: TRBD1 (6 bases). The CDR3 contains 13 residues. Per the germline V gene, CDR1 is MNHNS and CDR2 is SASEGT. V lost 5 bases and J lost 5, with 13 bases in between. CDR3 region: CASSTQGFNEQYF. The CDR3 DNA sequence: TGTGCCAGCAGTACGCAGGGGTTCAACGAGCAGTACTTC.

This clonotype has just a few counts. CDR3 amino acids: CASSQEDRAMSNQPQHF. CDR3 in DNA: TGCGCCAGCAGCCAAGAGGACAGGGCCATGAGCAATCAGCCCCAGCATTTT. J is TRBJ1-5 and V is TRBV4-1, with 8 bases identical to TRBD1. The CDR3 has 17 residues. Trimming cost V 0 bases and J 1 base; bases outside gene matches: 5. Germline V gene lookup returns CDR1 MGHRA and CDR2 YSYEKL.

Worth noting for this clonotype: No conserved phenylalanine or tryptophan ends this CDR3, so it is likely a read error. The limits of the CDR3 on the DNA are not certain, so only TCRdb's listed CDR3 is given. The chain combines TRBV12-3 or TRBV12-4 with TRBJ1-1. Both ends counted, the CDR3 spans 13 residues. CDR3 protein: CASSLEGNTEACL.

The table lists this clonotype with many counts. The chain combines TRBV24-1 with TRBJ2-2; no reliable D call. The CDR3 extends over 14 amino acids. V lost 5 bases to trimming and J lost 7 bases, with 13 bases between them. Germline lookup yields CDR1 KGHDR and CDR2 SFDVKD. The CDR3 DNA reads as TGTGCCACCAGTGCCCGGGTACAGAACGGGGAGCTGTTTTTT. Translation gives CATSARVQNGELFF.

At least ten counts were recorded for this clonotype. The chain uses TRBV9 and TRBJ1-3; D unresolved. The V and J ends lost 3 bases and 4 bases respectively, with 17 bases between them. The CDR3 runs 16 residues. CDR1 and CDR2 from the germline V gene are SGDLS and YYNGEE. This CDR3 is CASSGGTVGSGNTIYF. For the CDR3, the DNA is TGTGCCAGCAGCGGTGGAACCGTCGGCTCCGGAAACACCATATATTTT. The full variable domain, rest sourced from reference TRBV9 and TRBJ1-3, is DSGVTQTPKHLITATGQRVTLRCSPRSGDLSVYWYQQSLDQGLQFLIQYYNGEERAKGNILERFSAQQFPDLHSELNLSSLELGDSALYFCASSGGTVGSGNTIYFGEGSWLTVV.

This clonotype was observed many times. This chain connects TRBV2 to TRBJ2-5; TRBD2 aligns across 7 bases. The CDR3 contains 12 residues. The germline gives CDR1 SNHLY, CDR2 FYNNEI. With 8 bases clipped from V and 5 bases from J, the junction kept 5 bases outside the gene matches. This CDR3 is CASGLGSETQYF. The CDR3 DNA follows: TGTGCCAGCGGACTAGGTTCGGAGACCCAGTACTTC. The complete variable domain, with remaining parts taken from reference TRBV2 and TRBJ2-5, reads EPEVTQTPSHQVTQMGQEVILRCVPISNHLYFYWYRQILGQKVEFLVSFYNNEISEKSEIFDDQFSVERPDGSNFTLKIRSTKLEDSAMYFCASGLGSETQYFGPGTRLLVL.

The V gene is TRBV6-1, the J gene TRBJ1-1, with a possible D match to TRBD1 (5 bases). V was trimmed by 6 bases and J by 6 bases, leaving 20 bases between them. The CDR3 totals 15 residues. Germline assignment: CDR1 MNHNS and CDR2 SASEGT. The CDR3 nucleotides read TGTGCCAGCAGCCCACAAGAGATTATGGGACCTGAAGCTTTCTTT. It is translated as CASSPQEIMGPEAFF.

This clonotype was picked up many times. This sequence joins TRBV5-1 and TRBJ2-2; the match to TRBD1 covers 8 bases. CDR1 SGHRS and CDR2 YFSETQ come from the germline V gene. The CDR3 has 14 residues. V was pared by 7 bases and J by 5 bases, with 7 bases of the junction left unmatched. In DNA, the CDR3 is TGCGCCAGCCGTGACAGGGGAGCTACCGGGGAGCTGTTTTTT. It codes for CASRDRGATGELFF.

The rearrangement joins TRBV20-1 to TRBJ1-6; 7 nucleotides line up with TRBD1. Trimming at V came to 4 bases and at J to 0 bases, leaving 9 bases not matched to a gene. This CDR3 spans 17 amino acids. In germline, CDR1 is DFQATT, CDR2 SNEGSKA (reference sequence). CDR3 amino acids: CSATETGRSSYNSPLHF. DNA for the CDR3: TGCAGTGCTACTGAGACAGGGAGAAGCTCCTATAATTCACCCCTCCACTTT.

Many counts were recorded for this clonotype. V gene TRBV4-2 combines with J gene TRBJ1-1; unclear D gene. Germline loops: CDR1 LGHNA, CDR2 YNFKEQ. Trimming took 0 bases from V and 5 from J, leaving 13 bases between them. The length of the CDR3 is 15 residues. The chain's CDR3 is CASSQDWAARTEAFF. Here the CDR3 DNA reads TGTGCCAGCAGCCAAGATTGGGCGGCTAGAACTGAAGCTTTCTTT.

This clonotype was seen a few times. V is TRBV18 and J is TRBJ1-5; no reliable D call. Trimming stripped 6 bases from V and 9 bases from J, with 12 bases between. This CDR3 spans 12 amino acids. Germline V lookup: CDR1 KGHSH, CDR2 LQKENI. The CDR3 sequence: CASSDARGPQHF. The CDR3, as DNA: TGTGCCAGCTCTGATGCTCGTGGGCCCCAGCATTTT.